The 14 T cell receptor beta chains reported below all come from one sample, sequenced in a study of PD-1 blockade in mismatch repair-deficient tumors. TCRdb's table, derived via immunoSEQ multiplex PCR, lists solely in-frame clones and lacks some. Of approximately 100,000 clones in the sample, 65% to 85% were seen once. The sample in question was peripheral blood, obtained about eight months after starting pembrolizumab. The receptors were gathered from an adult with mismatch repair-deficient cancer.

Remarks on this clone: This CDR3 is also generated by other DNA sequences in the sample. Here the CDR3 DNA reads TGTGCCAGCAGCTTAGGACAGAACAATGAGCAGTTCTTC. Translating gives CASSLGQNNEQFF. This chain connects TRBV11-2 to TRBJ2-1, with D possibly TRBD1 on 5 matching bases. The CDR3 is 13 amino acids. V was pared by 1 base and J by 5 bases, with 6 bases between. From germline, CDR1 is SGHAT and CDR2 FQNNGV.

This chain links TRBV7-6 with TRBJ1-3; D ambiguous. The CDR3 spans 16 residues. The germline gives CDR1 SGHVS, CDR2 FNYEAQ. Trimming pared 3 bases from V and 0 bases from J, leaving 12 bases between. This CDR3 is CASSLGGGLSGNTIYF. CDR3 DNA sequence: TGTGCCAGCAGCTTGGGTGGTGGCCTCTCTGGAAACACCATATATTTT. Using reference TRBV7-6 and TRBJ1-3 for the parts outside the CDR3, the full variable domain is GAGVSQSPRYKVTKRGQDVALRCDPISGHVSLYWYRQALGQGPEFLTYFNYEAQQDKSGLPNDRFSAERPEGSISTLTIQRTEQRDSAMYRCASSLGGGLSGNTIYFGEGSWLTVV.

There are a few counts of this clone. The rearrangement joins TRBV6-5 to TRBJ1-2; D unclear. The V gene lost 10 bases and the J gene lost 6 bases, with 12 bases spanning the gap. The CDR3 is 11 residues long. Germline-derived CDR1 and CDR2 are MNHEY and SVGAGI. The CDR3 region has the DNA TGTGCCACCCACGGAGCCGATGGCTACACCTTC. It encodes CATHGADGYTF.

The CDR3, as DNA: TGTGCCAGCAGCTTGGTTAGGGGATCTAGAAACACCATATATTTT. It codes for CASSLVRGSRNTIYF. The chain links TRBV5-6 to TRBJ1-3; D is perhaps TRBD1 (5 bases). The CDR3 sequence is 15 residues long. From germline, CDR1 is SGHDT and CDR2 YYEEEE. Trimming took 0 bases from V and 5 from J, leaving 12 bases between them.

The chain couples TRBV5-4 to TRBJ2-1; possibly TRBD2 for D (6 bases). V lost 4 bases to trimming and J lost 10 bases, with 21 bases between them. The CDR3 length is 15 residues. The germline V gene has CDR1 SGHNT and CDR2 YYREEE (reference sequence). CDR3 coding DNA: TGTGCCAGCAGCGCAACTCGTGGGAGGCCAGGGGAGCAGTTCTTC. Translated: CASSATRGRPGEQFF. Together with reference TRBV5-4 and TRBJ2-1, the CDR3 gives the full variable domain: ETGVTQSPTHLIKTRGQQVTLRCSSQSGHNTVSWYQQALGQGPQFIFQYYREEENGRGNFPPRFSGLQFPNYSSELNVNALELDDSALYLCASSATRGRPGEQFFGPGTRLTVL.

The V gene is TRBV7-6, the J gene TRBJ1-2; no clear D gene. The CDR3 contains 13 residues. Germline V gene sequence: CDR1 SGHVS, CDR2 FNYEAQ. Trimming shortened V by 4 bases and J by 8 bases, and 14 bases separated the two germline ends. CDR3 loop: CASSSREGGGYTF. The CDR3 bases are TGTGCCAGCAGCTCCCGGGAGGGAGGCGGCTACACCTTC.

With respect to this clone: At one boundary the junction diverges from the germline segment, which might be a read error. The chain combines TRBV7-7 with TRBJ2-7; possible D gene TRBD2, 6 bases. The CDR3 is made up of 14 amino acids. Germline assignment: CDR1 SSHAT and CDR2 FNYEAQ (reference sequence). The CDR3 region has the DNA TGTGCTAGCAGCTTGGACGCGGGGTCCTACGAGCAGTACTTC. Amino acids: CASSLDAGSYEQYF.

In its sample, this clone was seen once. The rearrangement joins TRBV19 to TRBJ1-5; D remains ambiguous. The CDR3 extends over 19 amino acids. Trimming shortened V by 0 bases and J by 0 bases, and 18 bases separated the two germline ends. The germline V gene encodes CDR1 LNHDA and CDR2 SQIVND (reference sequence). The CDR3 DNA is TGTGCCAGTAGTATAGATGACCGATCGCCCCTTTATAGCAATCAGCCCCAGCATTTT. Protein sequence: CASSIDDRSPLYSNQPQHF.

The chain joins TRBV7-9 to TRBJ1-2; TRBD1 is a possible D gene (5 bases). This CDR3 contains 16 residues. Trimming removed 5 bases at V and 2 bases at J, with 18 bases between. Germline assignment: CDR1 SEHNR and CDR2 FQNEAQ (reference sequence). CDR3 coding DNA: TGTGCCAGCAGCCCAATGAGGGGCAGCCAAAACTATGGCTACACCTTC. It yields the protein CASSPMRGSQNYGYTF. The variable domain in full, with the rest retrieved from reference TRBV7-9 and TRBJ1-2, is DTGVSQNPRHKITKRGQNVTFRCDPISEHNRLYWYRQTLGQGPEFLTYFQNEAQLEKSRLLSDRFSAERPKGSFSTLEIQRTEQGDSAMYLCASSPMRGSQNYGYTFGSGTRLTVV.

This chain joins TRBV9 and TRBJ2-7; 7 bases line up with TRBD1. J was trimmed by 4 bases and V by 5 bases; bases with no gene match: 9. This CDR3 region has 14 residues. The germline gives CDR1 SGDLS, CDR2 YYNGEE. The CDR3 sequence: CASSTSGTEYEQYF. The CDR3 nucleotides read TGTGCCAGCAGTACATCCGGGACAGAGTACGAGCAGTACTTC.

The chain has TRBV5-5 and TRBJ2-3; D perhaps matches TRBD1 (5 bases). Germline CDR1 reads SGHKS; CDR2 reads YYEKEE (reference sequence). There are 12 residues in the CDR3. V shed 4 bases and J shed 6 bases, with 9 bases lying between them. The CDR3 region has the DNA TGTGCCAGCAGCCCCAGGGCGGATACGCAGTATTTT. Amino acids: CASSPRADTQYF.

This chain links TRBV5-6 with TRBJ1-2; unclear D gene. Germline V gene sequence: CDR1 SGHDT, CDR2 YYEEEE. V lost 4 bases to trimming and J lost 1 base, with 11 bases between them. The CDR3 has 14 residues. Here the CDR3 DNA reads TGTGCCAGCAGCCGGTTTTTGAATAACTATGGCTACACCTTC. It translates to CASSRFLNNYGYTF.

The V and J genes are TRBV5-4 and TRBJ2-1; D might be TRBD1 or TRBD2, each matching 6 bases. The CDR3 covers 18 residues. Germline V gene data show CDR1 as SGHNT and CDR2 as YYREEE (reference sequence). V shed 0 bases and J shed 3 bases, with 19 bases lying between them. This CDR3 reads CASSLGRGVSPLYNEQFF. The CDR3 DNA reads TGTGCCAGCAGCTTGGGTAGGGGGGTCTCCCCCCTCTACAATGAGCAGTTCTTC.

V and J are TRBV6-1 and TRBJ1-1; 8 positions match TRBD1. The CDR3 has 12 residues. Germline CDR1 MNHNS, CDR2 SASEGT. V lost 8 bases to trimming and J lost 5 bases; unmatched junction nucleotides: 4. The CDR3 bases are TGTGCCAGCGGAAGGACAGGGACTGAAGCTTTCTTT. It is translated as CASGRTGTEAFF.